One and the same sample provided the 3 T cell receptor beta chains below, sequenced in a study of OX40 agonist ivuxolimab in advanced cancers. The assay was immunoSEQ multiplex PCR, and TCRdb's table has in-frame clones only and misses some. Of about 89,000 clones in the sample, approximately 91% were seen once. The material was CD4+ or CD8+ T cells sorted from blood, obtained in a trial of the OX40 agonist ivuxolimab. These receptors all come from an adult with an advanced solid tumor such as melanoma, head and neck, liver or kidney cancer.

CDR3 DNA sequence: TGCGCCAGCAGCATCCGACCCGTCTGGGCCGGGGAGCTGTTTTTT. Its protein is CASSIRPVWAGELFF. The chain links TRBV5-1 to TRBJ2-2; D ambiguous. Trimming pared 4 bases from V and 6 bases from J, leaving 16 bases between. The CDR3 is 15 residues long. Germline CDR1 is SGHRS and CDR2 is YFSETQ.

The chain's CDR3 is CASRVTGANVLTF. The DNA of the CDR3 is TGTGCCAGCAGGGTAACTGGGGCCAACGTCCTGACTTTC. The V gene is TRBV7-2, the J gene TRBJ2-6, with D unresolved. V lost 6 bases and J 2 bases, leaving 5 bases between the germline ends. The CDR3 spans 13 residues. Per the germline V gene, CDR1 is SGHTA and CDR2 is FQGNSA. Drawing the rest from reference TRBV7-2 and TRBJ2-6, the complete variable domain is GAGVSQSPSNKVTEKGKDVELRCDPISGHTALYWYRQSLGQGLEFLIYFQGNSAPDKSGLPSDRFSAERTGGSVSTLTIQRTQQEDSAVYLCASRVTGANVLTFGAGSRLTVL.

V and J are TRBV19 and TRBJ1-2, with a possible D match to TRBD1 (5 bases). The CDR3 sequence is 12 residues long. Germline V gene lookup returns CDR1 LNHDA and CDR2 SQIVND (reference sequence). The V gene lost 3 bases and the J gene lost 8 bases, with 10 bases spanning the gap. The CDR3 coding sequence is TGTGCCAGTAGTATTGCAGGGTCCGGCTACACCTTC. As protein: CASSIAGSGYTF.